These 6 T cell receptor beta chains were all obtained from the same sample, sequenced in a study of cytomegalovirus exposure and HLA in healthy donors. This PCR relied on a set of 60 Vbeta primers and 13 Jbeta primers. The repertoire was sequenced with immunoSEQ multiplex PCR; TCRdb's copy has only in-frame clones and lacks some. Of more than 150,000 clones detected, about four fifths appear once; the ten largest clones hold about 1.9%. The sample taken for sequencing was PBMCs. All receptors come from a woman in her 30s in good health and CMV-seronegative.

On this clone itself: The identical CDR3 is also encoded by other nucleotide sequences in the sample. This chain connects TRBV6-5 to TRBJ1-2, with a possible D match to TRBD1 (6 bases). There are 13 residues in the CDR3. CDR1 and CDR2 from the germline V gene are MNHEY and SVGAGI. The ends were cut back, 3 bases at V and 7 bases at J, with 12 bases in the middle. Written as DNA, the CDR3 is TGTGCCAGCAGTTATTCCACAGGGAGTGGCTACACCTTC. Translating gives CASSYSTGSGYTF.

The chain employs TRBV5-1 and TRBJ2-7, with 7 bases that match TRBD1. The germline V gene has CDR1 SGHRS and CDR2 YFSETQ. V was pared by 6 bases and J by 5 bases, with 5 bases of the junction left unmatched. The CDR3 spans 12 residues. CDR3 sequence (DNA): TGCGCCAGCACAGGGGGTGTCAACGAGCAGTACTTC. Translation gives CASTGGVNEQYF.

This chain uses TRBV27 with TRBJ1-2, with 8 bases identical to TRBD1. V gave up 1 base and J gave up 3 bases; unmatched junction bases: 13. The CDR3 runs 18 residues. Germline V gives CDR1 MNHEY, CDR2 SMNVEV (reference sequence). The CDR3 protein is CASSLFRGLKVGDYGYTF. In DNA, the CDR3 is TGTGCCAGCAGTTTATTCAGGGGGCTTAAGGTCGGGGACTATGGCTACACCTTC.

V is TRBV4-2 and J is TRBJ2-3; D is perhaps TRBD2 (5 bases). Germline assignment: CDR1 LGHNA and CDR2 YNFKEQ. This CDR3 comprises 16 residues. Deletions cut 1 base from V and 4 bases from J, with 15 bases between. CDR3 sequence reads: CASSQGVDRGSDTQYF. The CDR3 DNA reads TGTGCCAGCAGCCAAGGGGTCGACCGGGGATCAGATACGCAGTATTTT.

This chain links TRBV7-2 with TRBJ2-4; maybe TRBD2 (5 bases). Deletions cut 3 bases from V and 3 bases from J, with 6 bases between. The CDR3 is 13 residues long. CDR1 SGHTA and CDR2 FQGNSA come from the germline V gene. CDR3 sequence (DNA): TGTGCCAGCAGCTTCGGAGGCAAAAACATTCAGTACTTC. Protein: CASSFGGKNIQYF.

This chain joins TRBV5-1 and TRBJ2-7, with a tentative D call TRBD2 (5 bases). CDR1 is SGHRS, CDR2 YFSETQ, per germline. Trimming stripped 0 bases from V and 0 bases from J, with 7 bases between. The CDR3 is 14 amino acids. The CDR3 protein is CASSLERSSYEQYF. The CDR3 region has the DNA TGCGCCAGCAGCTTGGAGCGGAGCTCCTACGAGCAGTACTTC.